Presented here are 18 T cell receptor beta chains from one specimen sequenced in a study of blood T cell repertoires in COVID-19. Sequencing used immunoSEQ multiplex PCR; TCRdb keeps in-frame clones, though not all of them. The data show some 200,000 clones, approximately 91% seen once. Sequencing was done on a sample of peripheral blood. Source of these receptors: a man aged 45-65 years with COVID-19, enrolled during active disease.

CDR3 in amino acids: CASSTSGGSRQPQHF. CDR3 DNA sequence: TGTGCCAGCTCAACCTCAGGGGGATCCAGACAGCCCCAGCATTTT. The chain has TRBV2 and TRBJ1-5; 7 nucleotides match TRBD1. With V trimmed by 8 bases and J by 7 bases, 14 bases remained unmatched. Per germline, CDR1 SNHLY and CDR2 FYNNEI. The CDR3 extends over 15 amino acids.

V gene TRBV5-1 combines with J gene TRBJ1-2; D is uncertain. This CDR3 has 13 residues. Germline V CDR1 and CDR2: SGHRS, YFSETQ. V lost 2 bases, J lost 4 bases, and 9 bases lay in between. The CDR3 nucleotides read TGCGCCAGCAGCTTCGACACTTCCTATGGCTACACCTTC. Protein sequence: CASSFDTSYGYTF.

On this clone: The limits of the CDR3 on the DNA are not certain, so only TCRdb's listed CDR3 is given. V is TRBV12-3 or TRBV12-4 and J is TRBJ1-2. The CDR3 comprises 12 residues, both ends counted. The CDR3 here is CASSSSRGGYTF.

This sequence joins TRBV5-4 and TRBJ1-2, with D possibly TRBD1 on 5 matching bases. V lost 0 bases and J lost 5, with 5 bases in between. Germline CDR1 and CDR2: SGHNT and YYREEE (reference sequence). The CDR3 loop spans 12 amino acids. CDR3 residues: CASSLEGYGYTF. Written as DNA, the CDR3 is TGTGCCAGCAGCTTGGAGGGGTATGGCTACACCTTC.

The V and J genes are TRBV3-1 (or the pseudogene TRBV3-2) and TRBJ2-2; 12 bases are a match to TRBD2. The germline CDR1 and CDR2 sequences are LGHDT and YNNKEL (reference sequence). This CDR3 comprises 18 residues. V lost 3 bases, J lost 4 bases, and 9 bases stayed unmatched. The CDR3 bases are TGTGCCAGCAGCCAGACTAGCGGGGGTACAAAACCCACCGGGGAGCTGTTTTTT. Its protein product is CASSQTSGGTKPTGELFF.

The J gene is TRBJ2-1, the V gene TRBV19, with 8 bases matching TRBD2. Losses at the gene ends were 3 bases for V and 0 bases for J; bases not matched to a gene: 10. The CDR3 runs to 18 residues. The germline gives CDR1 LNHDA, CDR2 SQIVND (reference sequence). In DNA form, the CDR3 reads TGTGCCAGTAGTATTTCGGCGGGGGGCTGGAGCTCCTACAATGAGCAGTTCTTC. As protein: CASSISAGGWSSYNEQFF. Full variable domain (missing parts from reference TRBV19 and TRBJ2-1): DGGITQSPKYLFRKEGQNVTLSCEQNLNHDAMYWYRQDPGQGLRLIYYSQIVNDFQKGDIAEGYSVSREKKESFPLTVTSAQKNPTAFYLCASSISAGGWSSYNEQFFGPGTRLTVL.

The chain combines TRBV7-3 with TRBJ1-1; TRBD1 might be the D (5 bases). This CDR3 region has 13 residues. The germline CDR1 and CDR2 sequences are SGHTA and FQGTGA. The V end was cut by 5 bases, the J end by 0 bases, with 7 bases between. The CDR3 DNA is TGTGCCAGCAGCCAGACAGTGAACACTGAAGCTTTCTTT. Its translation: CASSQTVNTEAFF.

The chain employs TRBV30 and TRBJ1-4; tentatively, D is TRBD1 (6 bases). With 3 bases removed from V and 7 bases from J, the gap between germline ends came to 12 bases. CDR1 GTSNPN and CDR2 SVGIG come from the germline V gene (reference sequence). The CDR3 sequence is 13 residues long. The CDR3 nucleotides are TGTGCCTGGAGCGCGACAGGCGGTGAAAAACTGTTTTTT. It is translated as CAWSATGGEKLFF.

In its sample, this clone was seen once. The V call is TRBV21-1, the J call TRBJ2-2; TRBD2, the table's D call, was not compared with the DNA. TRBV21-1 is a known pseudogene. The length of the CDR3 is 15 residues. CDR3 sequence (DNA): TGTGCCAGCAGCAAAATAATGCGAAACACCGGGGAGCTGTTTTTT. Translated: CASSKIMRNTGELFF.

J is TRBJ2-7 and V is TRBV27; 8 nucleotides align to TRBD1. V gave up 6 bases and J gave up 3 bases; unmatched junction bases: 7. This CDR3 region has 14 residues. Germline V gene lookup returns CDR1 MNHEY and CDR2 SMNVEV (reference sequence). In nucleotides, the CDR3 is TGTGCCAGCAGAACAGGGGGAGATTTCTACGAGCAGTACTTC. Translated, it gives CASRTGGDFYEQYF.

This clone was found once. This chain's CDR3 is CATPRGGPSTDTQYF. DNA of the CDR3: TGCGCCACCCCTCGAGGAGGACCGAGCACAGATACGCAGTATTTT. The chain links TRBV5-1 to TRBJ2-3; tentatively, D is TRBD2 (5 bases). From germline, CDR1 is SGHRS and CDR2 YFSETQ. The CDR3 consists of 15 residues. Trimming left V 9 bases short and J 0 bases short, with 17 bases between. Full variable domain (outside the CDR3, taken from reference TRBV5-1 and TRBJ2-3): KAGVTQTPRYLIKTRGQQVTLSCSPISGHRSVSWYQQTPGQGLQFLFEYFSETQRNKGNFPGRFSGRQFSNSRSEMNVSTLELGDSALYLCATPRGGPSTDTQYFGPGTRLTVL.

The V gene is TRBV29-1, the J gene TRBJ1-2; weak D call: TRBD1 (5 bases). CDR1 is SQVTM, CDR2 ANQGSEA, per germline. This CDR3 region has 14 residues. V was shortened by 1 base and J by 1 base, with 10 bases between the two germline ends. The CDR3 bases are TGCAGCGTTGAAGGCGCCGGGGGTAACTATGGCTACACCTTC. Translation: CSVEGAGGNYGYTF.

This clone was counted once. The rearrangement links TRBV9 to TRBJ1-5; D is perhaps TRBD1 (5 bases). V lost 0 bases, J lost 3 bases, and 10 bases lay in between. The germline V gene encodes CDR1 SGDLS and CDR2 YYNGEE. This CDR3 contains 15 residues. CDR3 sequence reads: CASSVGRGLNQPQHF. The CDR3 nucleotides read TGTGCCAGCAGCGTAGGAAGGGGCCTCAATCAGCCCCAGCATTTT.

The CDR3 coding sequence is TGTGCCAGCAGAACCCCGGGACAGGGTTTGGGGGAGCTGTTTTTT. Amino acids: CASRTPGQGLGELFF. J is TRBJ2-2 and V is TRBV6-6, with 9 bases identical to TRBD1. The J segment lost 8 bases and the V segment lost 6 bases, leaving 10 bases of the junction unmatched. In germline, CDR1 is MNHNY, CDR2 SVGAGI (reference sequence). The CDR3 length is 15 residues.

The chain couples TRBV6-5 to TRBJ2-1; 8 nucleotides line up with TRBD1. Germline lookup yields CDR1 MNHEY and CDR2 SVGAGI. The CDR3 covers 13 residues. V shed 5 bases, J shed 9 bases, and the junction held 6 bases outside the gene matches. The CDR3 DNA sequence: TGTGCCAGCAGTACAGGACAGGGCGGTGAGCAGTTCTTC. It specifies CASSTGQGGEQFF.

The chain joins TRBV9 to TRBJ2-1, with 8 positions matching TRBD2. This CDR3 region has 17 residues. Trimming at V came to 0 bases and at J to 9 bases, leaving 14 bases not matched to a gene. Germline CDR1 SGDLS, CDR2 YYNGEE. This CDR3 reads CASSVGGAGVPFSEQFF. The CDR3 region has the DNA TGTGCCAGCAGCGTAGGTGGAGCGGGAGTCCCCTTCAGTGAGCAGTTCTTC. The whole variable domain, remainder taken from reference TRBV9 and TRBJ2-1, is DSGVTQTPKHLITATGQRVTLRCSPRSGDLSVYWYQQSLDQGLQFLIQYYNGEERAKGNILERFSAQQFPDLHSELNLSSLELGDSALYFCASSVGGAGVPFSEQFFGPGTRLTVL.

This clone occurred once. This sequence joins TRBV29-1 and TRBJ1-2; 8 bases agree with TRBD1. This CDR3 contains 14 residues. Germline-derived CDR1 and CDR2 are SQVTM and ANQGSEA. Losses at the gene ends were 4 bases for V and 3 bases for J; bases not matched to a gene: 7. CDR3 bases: TGCAGCGTTGCCGAAGGGACAGGCGACTATGGCTACACCTTC. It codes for CSVAEGTGDYGYTF.

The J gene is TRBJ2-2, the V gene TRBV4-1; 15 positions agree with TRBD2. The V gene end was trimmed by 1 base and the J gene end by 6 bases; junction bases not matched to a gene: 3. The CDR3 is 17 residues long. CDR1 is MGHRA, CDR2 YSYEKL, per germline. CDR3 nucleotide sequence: TGCGCCAGCAGCCAAGGGGGGACTAGCGGGAGGCCCGGGGAGCTGTTTTTT. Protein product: CASSQGGTSGRPGELFF.